One T cell receptor beta chain is described in this entry. Trimming pared 6 bases from V and 1 base from J, leaving 7 bases between. The CDR3 is 13 residues long. Germline lookup yields CDR1 SGHTA and CDR2 FQGTGA. This sample was included in a study of CD8+CD57+ T cells in acquired aplastic anemia. For CDR3 and TCR beta VDJ profiling, genomic DNA was the template used. TCRdb called the reads again in MiXCR, with one record for every CDR3 protein. Found here are under 200,000 distinct CDR3 sequences, just under 45% of them singletons; the top ten hold over 0.95%. The origin of this receptor is a human donor in good health. V usage is TRBV7-3 and J usage is TRBJ1-5, with no clear D. The sequenced sample was sorted CD4+, CD8+, or CD8+CD57+ T cells (not recorded which) from PBMCs. CDR3 sequence reads: CASSPDSNQPQHF. CDR3 nucleotides: TGTGCCAGCAGTCCGGACAGCAATCAGCCCCAGCATTTT. Looking up the rest from reference TRBV7-3 and TRBJ1-5 gives the full variable domain: GAGVSQTPSNKVTEKGKYVELRCDPISGHTALYWYRQSLGQGPEFLIYFQGTGAADDSGLPNDRFFAVRPEGSVSTLKIQRTERGDSAVYLCASSPDSNQPQHFGDGTRLSIL.